This TCR beta chain was profiled in a study of shared T cell receptors in the human thymus. V was pared by 4 bases and J by 0 bases, with 18 bases between. CDR3 length equals 17 residues. Per germline, CDR1 SGDLS and CDR2 YYNGEE. Profiled with immunoSEQ multiplex PCR; TCRdb holds only in-frame clones, not every one. The sample has 450,000 to 650,000 clones, approximately 80% seen once. The sample was also reused in another study, on human thymus T cells.

This receptor was obtained from a boy under two years old with a congenital heart defect. The chain joins TRBV9 to TRBJ2-3, with unresolved D. The specimen was thymocytes. CDR3 in DNA: TGTGCCAGCAGCCCTAGATGGCCCCAACACAGCACAGATACGCAGTATTTT. Translation: CASSPRWPQHSTDTQYF.